These 21 T cell receptor beta chains originate from one sample sequenced in a study of blood T cell repertoires in COVID-19. Assay: immunoSEQ multiplex PCR; the TCRdb copy retains only in-frame clones and omits some. Among about 190,000 clones, approximately 90% were seen once, and the ten largest hold roughly 5.5%. The specimen sequenced was peripheral blood. Source of these receptors: a middle-aged man with active or convalescent COVID-19.

The chain has TRBV4-3 and TRBJ2-3; unclear D gene. The germline V gene encodes CDR1 LGHNA and CDR2 YSLEER. The CDR3 extends over 14 amino acids. The V end was cut by 0 bases, the J end by 6 bases, with 10 bases between. For the CDR3, the DNA is TGCGCCAGCAGCCAAGATCGAGTTTTGGATACGCAGTATTTT. Its protein product is CASSQDRVLDTQYF.

This chain uses TRBV10-3 with TRBJ2-2; 13 bases are shared with TRBD2. There are 17 residues in the CDR3. Germline V lookup: CDR1 ENHRY, CDR2 SYGVKD. V dropped 4 bases and J dropped 3; count of bases not matched to a gene: 5. The CDR3 loop reads CAISVTSGGADTGELFF. The DNA for the CDR3 is TGTGCCATCAGTGTCACTAGCGGGGGGGCGGACACCGGGGAGCTGTTTTTT.

The chain is built from TRBV10-3 and TRBJ1-4; D is uncertain. Per germline, CDR1 ENHRY and CDR2 SYGVKD. CDR3 length: 16 amino acids. V was trimmed by 4 bases and J by 8 bases, leaving 20 bases between them. In DNA form, the CDR3 reads TGTGCCATCAGTGGAAATTCCGATCGGTCTCGGGAAAAACTGTTTTTT. Amino acid sequence: CAISGNSDRSREKLFF.

The chain combines TRBV6-1 with TRBJ2-5; no firm D call. The CDR3 totals 14 residues. The V gene lost 2 bases and the J gene lost 2 bases, with 9 bases spanning the gap. The V gene's germline CDR1 is MNHNS and CDR2 SASEGT. In DNA, the CDR3 is TGTGCCAGCAGTGAACAGGATACACAAGAGACCCAGTACTTC. Translated, it gives CASSEQDTQETQYF.

DNA for the CDR3: TGCGCCAGCAGCTTGGCCTGGGCCGCCTTATACAATGAGCAGTTCTTC. Encoded protein: CASSLAWAALYNEQFF. V gene TRBV5-1 combines with J gene TRBJ2-1; no definite D call. Per germline, CDR1 SGHRS and CDR2 YFSETQ. The CDR3 extends over 16 amino acids. The ends were cut back, 0 bases at V and 4 bases at J, with 14 bases in the middle.

CDR3 sequence: CASSQDGGRRTGELFF. CDR3 DNA: TGTGCCAGCAGCCAAGATGGCGGTAGGCGAACCGGGGAGCTGTTTTTT. The chain combines TRBV3-1 (or the pseudogene TRBV3-2) with TRBJ2-2; D not resolved. V lost 0 bases to trimming and J lost 5 bases, with 13 bases between them. Germline CDR1 and CDR2: LGHDT and YNNKEL (reference sequence). There are 16 residues in the CDR3.

This chain joins TRBV7-2 and TRBJ1-2, with 9 bases matching TRBD1. The J segment lost 5 bases and the V segment lost 5 bases, leaving 12 bases of the junction unmatched. Germline CDR1 and CDR2: SGHTA and FQGNSA. This CDR3 region has 16 residues. The CDR3 loop is CASSTTSGTGRYGYTF. CDR3 bases: TGTGCCAGCAGCACGACTTCCGGGACAGGGAGATATGGCTACACCTTC.

Only a few counts were recorded for this clone. This rearrangement joins TRBV2 to TRBJ1-4; a possible D gene is TRBD1 (5 bases). CDR3 length: 15 amino acids. Trimming removed 3 bases from V and 6 bases from J, with 14 bases in between. In germline, CDR1 is SNHLY, CDR2 FYNNEI. CDR3 protein: CASSDVRTPDEKLFF. DNA for the CDR3: TGTGCCAGCAGTGACGTAAGGACACCGGATGAAAAACTGTTTTTT. The variable domain in full, completed from reference TRBV2 and TRBJ1-4, reads EPEVTQTPSHQVTQMGQEVILRCVPISNHLYFYWYRQILGQKVEFLVSFYNNEISEKSEIFDDQFSVERPDGSNFTLKIRSTKLEDSAMYFCASSDVRTPDEKLFFGSGTQLSVL.

The CDR3 is CASSLGPGGGDGYTF. CDR3 DNA: TGCGCCAGCAGCTTAGGTCCAGGGGGCGGCGATGGCTACACCTTC. This sequence joins TRBV5-1 and TRBJ1-2; 8 bases are a match to TRBD1. Trimming took 2 bases from V and 6 from J; bases not matched to a gene: 9. This CDR3 has 15 residues. CDR1 is SGHRS and CDR2 is YFSETQ in the germline V gene.

The chain has TRBV5-1 and TRBJ2-5; 16 bases match TRBD2. The CDR3 spans 19 residues. Germline CDR1 reads SGHRS; CDR2 reads YFSETQ. Unmatched junction bases numbered 12, after V lost 3 bases and J lost 4 bases. The CDR3 reads CASSSGLAGGPFPLETQYF. In nucleotides, the CDR3 is TGCGCCAGCAGCTCGGGACTAGCGGGGGGGCCCTTCCCTCTAGAGACCCAGTACTTC.

This clone was detected only once. V gene TRBV25-1 combines with J gene TRBJ2-6; a possible D gene is TRBD1 (6 bases). Trimming removed 7 bases at V and 0 bases at J, with 13 bases between. The CDR3 is 16 residues long. Looked up from germline, CDR1 is MGHDK and CDR2 is SYGVNS. CDR3 coding DNA: TGTGCCAGCAATGGCAGGGGCAACTCTGGGGCCAACGTCCTGACTTTC. Translated, it gives CASNGRGNSGANVLTF.

The CDR3 reads CAWSVGLRREGSETQYF. The CDR3 nucleotides read TGTGCCTGGAGTGTAGGTCTTAGGCGGGAGGGTTCAGAAACCCAGTACTTC. The chain employs TRBV30 and TRBJ2-5, with TRBD2 identical over 9 bases. CDR3 length: 17 amino acids. V shed 0 bases and J 8 bases; nucleotides not matched to a gene: 16. Germline lookup yields CDR1 GTSNPN and CDR2 SVGIG (reference sequence).

The rearrangement joins TRBV18 to TRBJ1-1; D gene ambiguous. Germline V gene lookup returns CDR1 KGHSH and CDR2 LQKENI. V lost 3 bases, J lost 1 base, and 9 bases lay in between. The CDR3 totals 14 residues. The CDR3 DNA reads TGTGCCAGCTCACCCTCAGAGGGGAACACTGAAGCTTTCTTT. This translates into CASSPSEGNTEAFF.

The genes are TRBV9 and TRBJ2-7; TRBD2 is a possible D gene (5 bases). The CDR3 covers 14 residues. Trimming cost V 2 bases and J 6 bases, with 15 bases left between them. The germline V gene encodes CDR1 SGDLS and CDR2 YYNGEE. CDR3 loop: CASSVSGDVFEQYF. As DNA, the CDR3 is TGTGCCAGCAGCGTCAGCGGAGACGTCTTCGAGCAGTACTTC.

The chain has TRBV7-2 and TRBJ1-4; D may be TRBD1 (6 bases). The CDR3 spans 15 residues. Germline lookup yields CDR1 SGHTA and CDR2 FQGNSA. With 5 bases removed from V and 2 bases from J, the gap between germline ends came to 12 bases. DNA of the CDR3: TGTGCCAGCAGCAACATTCAGGGGACTAATGAAAAACTGTTTTTT. Translated: CASSNIQGTNEKLFF.

The chain joins TRBV11-3 to TRBJ1-4; 9 bases line up with TRBD1. The germline V gene has CDR1 SGHNT and CDR2 YENEEA. The CDR3 covers 15 residues. Trimming at V came to 5 bases and at J to 5 bases, leaving 6 bases not matched to a gene. Here the CDR3 reads CASSPRQGGNEKLFF. As DNA, the CDR3 is TGTGCCAGCAGCCCGAGACAGGGGGGGAATGAAAAACTGTTTTTT.

The chain employs TRBV12-3 or TRBV12-4 and TRBJ1-2, with TRBD1 as a possible D gene (5 bases). The ends were cut back, 5 bases at V and 4 bases at J, with 11 bases in the middle. The CDR3 sequence is 13 residues long. In nucleotides, the CDR3 is TGTGCCAGCAGTGAACAGGAGAGCTATGGCTACACCTTC. This translates into CASSEQESYGYTF.

This clone has only one observation. The V call is TRBV12-3 or TRBV12-4, the J call TRBJ2-7; tentatively, D is TRBD2 (5 bases). The germline V and J ends were trimmed by 6 bases and 6 bases, with 12 bases remaining between them. The CDR3 sequence is 12 residues long. This CDR3 is CASSLEGLEQYF. In DNA, the CDR3 is TGTGCCAGCAGCCTAGAGGGTCTCGAGCAGTACTTC.

The chain joins TRBV27 to TRBJ2-1, with 8 nucleotides matching TRBD2. The CDR3 consists of 16 residues. From germline, CDR1 is MNHEY and CDR2 SMNVEV (reference sequence). Trimming removed 6 bases from V and 5 bases from J; junction bases left unmatched: 12. The CDR3 DNA is TGTGCCAGCAGGCTGGGGGGACTAGTGGACCACAATGAGCAGTTCTTC. This sequence encodes CASRLGGLVDHNEQFF.

The gene calls are TRBV5-4 and TRBJ1-2; D is ambiguous. CDR3 length: 13 amino acids. CDR1 and CDR2 (germline): SGHNT, YYREEE (reference sequence). Trimming removed 0 bases from V and 4 bases from J, with 7 bases in between. The CDR3 coding sequence is TGTGCCAGCAGCTTGGAACAGCCCTATGGCTACACCTTC. Its protein is CASSLEQPYGYTF.

CDR3: CASSPRQLNNSPLHF. Here the CDR3 DNA reads TGTGCCAGCAGTCCAAGACAGCTAAATAATTCACCCCTCCACTTT. The rearrangement joins TRBV27 to TRBJ1-6; possible D gene TRBD1, 5 bases. V dropped 5 bases and J dropped 5 bases, with 13 bases sitting between them. Germline V gives CDR1 MNHEY, CDR2 SMNVEV (reference sequence). The CDR3 is 15 amino acids.